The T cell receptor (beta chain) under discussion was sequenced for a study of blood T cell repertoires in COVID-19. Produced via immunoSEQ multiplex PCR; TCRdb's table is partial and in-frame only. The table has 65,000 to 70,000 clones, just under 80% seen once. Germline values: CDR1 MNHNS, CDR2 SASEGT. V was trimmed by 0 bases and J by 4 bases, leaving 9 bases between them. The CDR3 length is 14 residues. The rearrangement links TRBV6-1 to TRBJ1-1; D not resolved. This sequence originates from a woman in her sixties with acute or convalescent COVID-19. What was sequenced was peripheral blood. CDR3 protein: CASSEAAGITEAFF. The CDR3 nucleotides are TGTGCCAGCAGTGAAGCCGCGGGGATCACTGAAGCTTTCTTT.